A selection of T cell receptor beta chains follows, all from one sample in a study of blood T cell repertoires in COVID-19. Measured with immunoSEQ multiplex PCR; TCRdb has only the in-frame clones, and not every one. In the table there are about 210,000 clones, about four fifths of which are singletons. Sequencing input: peripheral blood. Receptors originate from a woman aged 50 to 60 with active or convalescent COVID-19. Both conserved end residues are part of each CDR3. D genes are given only for firm matches. Only some rows state a clone size, as once, few, many or a class for expanded clones.

clone size: once
D gene: -
V gene: TRBV19
J gene: TRBJ1-4
CDR3 DNA: TGTGCCAGTAGTAGGAGCCTTTCTAATGAAAAACTGTTTTTT
CDR3 protein: CASSRSLSNEKLFF

clone size: -
D gene: -
V gene: TRBV3-1/TRBV3-2
J gene: TRBJ1-4
CDR3 DNA: TGTGCCAGCAGCCAAGATCCGGGGTCTTCTAATGAAAAACTGTTTTTT
CDR3 protein: CASSQDPGSSNEKLFF

clone size: -
D gene: -
V gene: TRBV5-4
J gene: TRBJ1-6
CDR3 DNA: TGTGCCAGCAGCTCGCCATTACAGGGATTTGATTCACCCCTCCACTTT
CDR3 protein: CASSSPLQGFDSPLHF

clone size: once
D gene: -
V gene: TRBV6-5
J gene: TRBJ1-5
CDR3 DNA: TGTGCCAGCAGTTCAGGGGCACAGAATCAGCCCCAGCATTTT
CDR3 protein: CASSSGAQNQPQHF

clone size: -
D gene: -
V gene: TRBV4-1
J gene: TRBJ1-4
CDR3 DNA: TGCGCCAGCAGCTCGACAGCGAGAAATGAAAAACTGTTTTTT
CDR3 protein: CASSSTARNEKLFF

clone size: -
D gene: -
V gene: TRBV5-6
J gene: TRBJ1-2
CDR3 DNA: TGTGCCAGCAGCTTGGAAGTCAGGTCCCCTGGCTACACCTTC
CDR3 protein: CASSLEVRSPGYTF

clone size: -
D gene: -
V gene: TRBV5-1
J gene: TRBJ1-3
CDR3 DNA: TGCGCCAGCAGCTTGCCCGGGGACACCATATATTTT
CDR3 protein: CASSLPGDTIYF

clone size: -
D gene: -
V gene: TRBV27
J gene: TRBJ2-7
CDR3 DNA: TGTGCCAGCAGCAGGGCCTCCCTCCCCTCCTACGAGCAGTACTTC
CDR3 protein: CASSRASLPSYEQYF

clone size: few
D gene: -
V gene: TRBV10-3
J gene: TRBJ2-3
CDR3 DNA: TGTGCCATCAGTGAGCCGAGACAGATTGGCACAGATACGCAGTATTTT
CDR3 protein: CAISEPRQIGTDTQYF

clone size: -
D gene: -
V gene: TRBV4-2
J gene: TRBJ2-2
CDR3 DNA: TGTGCCAGCAGCCCTAGGCTTTCCGGGGAGCTGTTTTTT
CDR3 protein: CASSPRLSGELFF

clone size: -
D gene: -
V gene: TRBV27
J gene: TRBJ2-3
CDR3 DNA: TGTGCCAGCAGTTTAGATGGCGCCCCGGGAGCAGGCACAGATACGCAGTATTTT
CDR3 protein: CASSLDGAPGAGTDTQYF

clone size: -
D gene: -
V gene: TRBV15
J gene: TRBJ2-2
CDR3 DNA: TGTGCCACCAGCAGAGAGCCCACTACCGCGAACACCGGGGAGCTGTTTTTT
CDR3 protein: CATSREPTTANTGELFF

clone size: -
D gene: TRBD1
V gene: TRBV15
J gene: TRBJ2-7
CDR3 DNA: TGTGCCACCAGCAGGGGACAGAACTACGAGCAGTACTTC
CDR3 protein: CATSRGQNYEQYF

clone size: -
D gene: -
V gene: TRBV11-3
J gene: TRBJ2-3
CDR3 DNA: TGTGCCAGCAGCTTGGATAGCGGTCGCACAGATACGCAGTATTTT
CDR3 protein: CASSLDSGRTDTQYF

clone size: medium-sized
D gene: -
V gene: TRBV6-4
J gene: TRBJ1-5
CDR3 DNA: TGTGCCAGCAGTGATCCTGCGGGCATAGTTTTTTATAGCAATCAGCCCCAGCATTTT
CDR3 protein: CASSDPAGIVFYSNQPQHF

clone size: once
D gene: -
V gene: TRBV27
J gene: TRBJ2-3
CDR3 DNA: TGTGCCAGCAGAGAGGCCAGATCCACAGATACGCAGTATTTT
CDR3 protein: CASREARSTDTQYF

clone size: -
D gene: -
V gene: TRBV19
J gene: TRBJ1-1
CDR3 DNA: TGTGCCAGTAACCTTCGGGAGCGGGGGAACACTGAAGCTTTCTTT
CDR3 protein: CASNLRERGNTEAFF

clone size: -
D gene: TRBD1
V gene: TRBV2
J gene: TRBJ1-2
CDR3 DNA: TGTGCCAGCACTCAAGTGGTTGGGACAGGGGAGCCTGGCTACACCTTC
CDR3 protein: CASTQVVGTGEPGYTF

clone size: -
D gene: -
V gene: TRBV10-1
J gene: TRBJ1-1
CDR3 DNA: TGCGCCAGCAGTGAGTCGGGGGGGAACACTGAAGCTTTCTTT
CDR3 protein: CASSESGGNTEAFF

clone size: once
D gene: -
V gene: TRBV5-6
J gene: TRBJ2-6
CDR3 DNA: TGTGCCAGCAGCCAGGGGACATCCGCCTCTGGGGCCAACGTCCTGACTTTC
CDR3 protein: CASSQGTSASGANVLTF

clone size: -
D gene: TRBD2
V gene: TRBV10-3
J gene: TRBJ2-5
CDR3 DNA: TGTGCCATCAGCGGGACTAGCGGGACCGGGAGAGAGACCCAGTACTTC
CDR3 protein: CAISGTSGTGRETQYF

clone size: -
D gene: TRBD1
V gene: TRBV29-1
J gene: TRBJ1-2
CDR3 DNA: TGCAGCGTTGAAGAAGGGGGACAGGGAGCCTATGGCTACACCTTC
CDR3 protein: CSVEEGGQGAYGYTF

clone size: -
D gene: TRBD2
V gene: TRBV2
J gene: TRBJ2-1
CDR3 DNA: TGTGCCACCCAGGGCGGGAGACAATACAATGAGCAGTTCTTC
CDR3 protein: CATQGGRQYNEQFF

clone size: -
D gene: -
V gene: TRBV11-2
J gene: TRBJ1-2
CDR3 DNA: TGTGCCAGCAGCCCCGAGGTGGGTCAGGGCTATGGCTACACCTTC
CDR3 protein: CASSPEVGQGYGYTF

clone size: -
D gene: TRBD2
V gene: TRBV18
J gene: TRBJ2-5
CDR3 DNA: TGTGCCAGCTCCGCCCTGTGGGGCGGGGGCCAAGAGACCCAGTACTTC
CDR3 protein: CASSALWGGGQETQYF

clone size: -
D gene: -
V gene: TRBV28
J gene: TRBJ2-1
CDR3 DNA: TGTGCCAGCATCTCGGGGACACAGAGCTACAATGAGCAGTTCTTC
CDR3 protein: CASISGTQSYNEQFF

clone size: -
D gene: TRBD1
V gene: TRBV2
J gene: TRBJ1-6
CDR3 DNA: TGTGCCAGCAGCGTCGACAGGGTACAGTCTAATTCACCCCTCCACTTT
CDR3 protein: CASSVDRVQSNSPLHF

clone size: once
D gene: TRBD2
V gene: TRBV30
J gene: TRBJ2-3
CDR3 DNA: TGTGCCTGGACCGCCGGGACTAGCGGTGATACGCAGTATTTT
CDR3 protein: CAWTAGTSGDTQYF

clone size: -
D gene: -
V gene: TRBV6-2/TRBV6-3
J gene: TRBJ1-5
CDR3 DNA: TGTGCCAGCAGTTATTCAGGGCGGTATCAGCCCCAGCATTTT
CDR3 protein: CASSYSGRYQPQHF

clone size: -
D gene: TRBD1
V gene: TRBV14
J gene: TRBJ1-1
CDR3 DNA: TGTGCCAGCAGCCAGCAGGGGGTGGAAGCTTTCTTT
CDR3 protein: CASSQQGVEAFF

clone size: many
D gene: -
V gene: TRBV7-9
J gene: TRBJ1-2
CDR3 DNA: TGTGCCAGCAGCCAAATAACAGGGAACTATGGCTACACCTTC
CDR3 protein: CASSQITGNYGYTF

clone size: -
D gene: -
V gene: TRBV28
J gene: TRBJ2-5
CDR3 DNA: TGTGCCAGCAGTTTGCGAGAGACCCAGTACTTC
CDR3 protein: CASSLRETQYF

clone size: -
D gene: TRBD1
V gene: TRBV19
J gene: TRBJ1-5
CDR3 DNA: TGTGCCAGTGGGGACAGGGCGGCGGTCAATCAGCCCCAGCATTTT
CDR3 protein: CASGDRAAVNQPQHF

clone size: -
D gene: -
V gene: TRBV7-2
J gene: TRBJ1-5
CDR3 DNA: TGTGCCAGCAGTTACAGGGTTATTGGTACGGGGCAGCCCCAGCATTTT
CDR3 protein: CASSYRVIGTGQPQHF

clone size: -
D gene: TRBD1
V gene: TRBV28
J gene: TRBJ2-3
CDR3 DNA: TGTGCCAGCAGCGAGACAGGGTGGAGCACAGATACGCAGTATTTT
CDR3 protein: CASSETGWSTDTQYF